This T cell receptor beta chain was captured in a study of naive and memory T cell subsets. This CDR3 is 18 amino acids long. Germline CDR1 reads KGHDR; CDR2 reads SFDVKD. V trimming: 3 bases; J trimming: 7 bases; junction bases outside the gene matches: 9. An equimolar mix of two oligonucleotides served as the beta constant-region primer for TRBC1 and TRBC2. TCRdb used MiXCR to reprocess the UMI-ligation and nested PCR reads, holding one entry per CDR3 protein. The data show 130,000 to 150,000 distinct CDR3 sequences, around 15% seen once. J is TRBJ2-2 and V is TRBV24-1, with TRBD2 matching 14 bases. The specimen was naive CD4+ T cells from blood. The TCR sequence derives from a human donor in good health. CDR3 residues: CATSDGRLAGGPVGELFF. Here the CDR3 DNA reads TGTGCCACCAGTGATGGTAGACTAGCGGGAGGGCCCGTCGGGGAGCTGTTTTTT.